These 8 T cell receptor beta chains came from one sample sequenced in a study of blood T cell repertoires in COVID-19. Profiled with immunoSEQ multiplex PCR; TCRdb holds only in-frame clones, not every one. Among 90,000 to 150,000 clones listed, around 81% were seen once. The sample was peripheral blood. These receptors originate from a human donor in a cohort sampled during active COVID-19.

As concerns this clone: The same CDR3 is also encoded by other DNA sequences in this sample. The V gene is TRBV5-4, the J gene TRBJ2-2; 8 nucleotides agree with TRBD2. CDR3 size: 14 residues. V lost 4 bases, J lost 8 bases, and 7 bases stayed unmatched. Germline values: CDR1 SGHNT, CDR2 YYREEE (reference sequence). CDR3 sequence: CASSAPTSAGELFF. The CDR3, as DNA: TGTGCCAGCAGCGCCCCGACTAGCGCGGGGGAGCTGTTTTTT.

The chain couples TRBV29-1 to TRBJ2-3; 8 nucleotides align to TRBD1. Per germline, CDR1 SQVTM and CDR2 ANQGSEA. Trimming cost V 5 bases and J 1 base; bases outside gene matches: 5. The CDR3 runs 14 residues. Here the CDR3 DNA reads TGCAGCGTTAGCAGGGGGCTTGGCACAGATACGCAGTATTTT. This translates into CSVSRGLGTDTQYF.

The chain has TRBV5-4 and TRBJ2-7; D is perhaps TRBD2 (5 bases). The CDR3 has 14 amino acids. CDR1 and CDR2 from the germline V gene are SGHNT and YYREEE (reference sequence). V was pared by 2 bases and J by 2 bases, with 11 bases between. CDR3 nucleotides: TGTGCCAGCAGCTTATGGGGAGCTCCCTACGAGCAGTACTTC. As protein: CASSLWGAPYEQYF.

V usage is TRBV15 and J usage is TRBJ1-4; 8 positions agree with TRBD1. CDR1 is LNHNV and CDR2 is YYDKDF in the germline V gene (reference sequence). V gave up 1 base and J gave up 5 bases; unmatched junction bases: 3. This CDR3 contains 15 residues. The DNA for the CDR3 is TGTGCCACCAGCAGAGGGACAGGGACAAATGAAAAACTGTTTTTT. Its translation: CATSRGTGTNEKLFF.

This clone was counted only a few times. The chain combines TRBV19 with TRBJ1-6; 8 bases are a match to TRBD1. This CDR3 has 16 amino acids. The J segment lost 7 bases and the V segment lost 8 bases, leaving 13 bases of the junction unmatched. Germline V CDR1 and CDR2: LNHDA, SQIVND (reference sequence). CDR3 sequence: CASPDTGRGLNSPLHF. The CDR3 DNA reads TGTGCCAGTCCGGACACGGGCAGGGGGCTGAATTCACCCCTCCACTTT.

This chain joins TRBV30 and TRBJ1-1, with D perhaps matching TRBD1 (6 bases). CDR1 GTSNPN and CDR2 SVGIG come from the germline V gene (reference sequence). CDR3 length equals 15 residues. Deletions cut 4 bases from V and 0 bases from J, with 15 bases between. The CDR3 here is CAWNGEGQLNTEAFF. DNA for the CDR3: TGTGCCTGGAACGGTGAAGGACAGCTGAACACTGAAGCTTTCTTT.

This clone appeared a few times. The V call is TRBV7-9, the J call TRBJ1-1, with D possibly being TRBD1 (5 bases). V was shortened by 3 bases and J by 7 bases, with 12 bases between the two germline ends. The length of the CDR3 is 13 residues. CDR1 is SEHNR and CDR2 is FQNEAQ in the germline V gene (reference sequence). The CDR3 loop is CASSFKGEGEAFF. Here the CDR3 DNA reads TGTGCCAGCAGCTTTAAAGGGGAAGGTGAAGCTTTCTTT.

This clone occurred once. The J gene is TRBJ1-2, the V gene TRBV4-3; 8 nucleotides match TRBD1. The J segment lost 2 bases and the V segment lost 4 bases, leaving 6 bases of the junction unmatched. This CDR3 region has 15 residues. Germline loops: CDR1 LGHNA, CDR2 YSLEER. DNA of the CDR3: TGCGCCAGCAGCCCGGGGCAGGGGGCGAACTATGGCTACACCTTC. Translating it yields CASSPGQGANYGYTF.